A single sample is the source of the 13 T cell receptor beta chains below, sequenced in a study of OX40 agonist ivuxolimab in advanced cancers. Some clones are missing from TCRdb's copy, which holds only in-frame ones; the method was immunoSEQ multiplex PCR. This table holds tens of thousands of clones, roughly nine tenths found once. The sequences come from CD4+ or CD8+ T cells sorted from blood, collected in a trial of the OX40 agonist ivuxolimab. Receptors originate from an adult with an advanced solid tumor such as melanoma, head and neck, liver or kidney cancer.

The CDR3 is CAFLDRARRDTQYF. The CDR3, as DNA: TGTGCCTTCTTGGACAGGGCCCGGAGGGATACGCAGTATTTT. This sequence joins TRBV30 and TRBJ2-3; TRBD1 matches 8 bases. V was clipped by 7 bases and J by 6 bases; unmatched bases: 12. Germline V CDR1 and CDR2: GTSNPN, SVGIG (reference sequence). The CDR3 is 14 residues long.

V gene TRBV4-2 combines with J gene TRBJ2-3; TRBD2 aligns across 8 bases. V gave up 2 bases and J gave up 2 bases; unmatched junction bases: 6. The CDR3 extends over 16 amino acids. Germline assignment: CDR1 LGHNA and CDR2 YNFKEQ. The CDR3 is CASSQNRGGSTDTQYF. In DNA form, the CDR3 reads TGTGCCAGCAGCCAAAACCGGGGGGGCTCCACAGATACGCAGTATTTT.

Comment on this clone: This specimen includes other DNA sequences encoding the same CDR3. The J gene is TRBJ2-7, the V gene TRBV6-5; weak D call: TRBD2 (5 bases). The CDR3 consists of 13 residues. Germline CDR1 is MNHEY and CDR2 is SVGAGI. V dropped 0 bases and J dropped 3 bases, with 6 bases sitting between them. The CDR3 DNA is TGTGCCAGCAGTTACTCCGAGGGCTACGAGCAGTACTTC. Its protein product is CASSYSEGYEQYF.

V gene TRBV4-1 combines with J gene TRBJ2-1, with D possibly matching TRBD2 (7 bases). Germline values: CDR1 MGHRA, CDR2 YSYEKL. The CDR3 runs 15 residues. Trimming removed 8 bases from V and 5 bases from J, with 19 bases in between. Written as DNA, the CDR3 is TGCGCCAGCCGACTAGCAGGGGCGCGGGACAATGAGCAGTTCTTC. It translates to CASRLAGARDNEQFF.

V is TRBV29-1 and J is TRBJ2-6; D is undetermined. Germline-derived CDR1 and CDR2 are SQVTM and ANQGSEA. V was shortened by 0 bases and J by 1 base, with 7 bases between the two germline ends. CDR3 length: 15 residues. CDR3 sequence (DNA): TGCAGCGTTGAAGAGGTGGGATCTGGGGCCAACGTCCTGACTTTC. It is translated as CSVEEVGSGANVLTF. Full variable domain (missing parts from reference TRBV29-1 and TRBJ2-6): SAVISQKPSRDICQRGTSLTIQCQVDSQVTMMFWYRQQPGQSLTLIATANQGSEATYESGFVIDKFPISRPNLTFSTLTVSNMSPEDSSIYLCSVEEVGSGANVLTFGAGSRLTVL.

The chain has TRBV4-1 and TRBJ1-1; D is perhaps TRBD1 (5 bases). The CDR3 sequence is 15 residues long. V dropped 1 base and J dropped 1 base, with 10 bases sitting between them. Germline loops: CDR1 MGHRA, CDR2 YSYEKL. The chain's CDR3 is CASSQVPQGNTEAFF. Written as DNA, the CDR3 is TGCGCCAGCAGCCAAGTGCCGCAGGGGAACACTGAAGCTTTCTTT.

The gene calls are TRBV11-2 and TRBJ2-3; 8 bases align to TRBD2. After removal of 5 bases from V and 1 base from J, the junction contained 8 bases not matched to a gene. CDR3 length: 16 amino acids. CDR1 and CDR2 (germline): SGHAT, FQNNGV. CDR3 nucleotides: TGTGCCAGCAGCCCGTGGGATAGCGGGGGCACAGATACGCAGTATTTT. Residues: CASSPWDSGGTDTQYF.

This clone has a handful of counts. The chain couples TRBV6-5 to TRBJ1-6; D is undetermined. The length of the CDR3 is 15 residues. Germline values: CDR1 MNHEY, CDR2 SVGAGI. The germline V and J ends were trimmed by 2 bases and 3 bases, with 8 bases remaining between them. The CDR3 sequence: CASSYAVRYNSPLHF. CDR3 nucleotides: TGTGCCAGCAGTTACGCGGTGCGCTATAATTCACCCCTCCACTTT.

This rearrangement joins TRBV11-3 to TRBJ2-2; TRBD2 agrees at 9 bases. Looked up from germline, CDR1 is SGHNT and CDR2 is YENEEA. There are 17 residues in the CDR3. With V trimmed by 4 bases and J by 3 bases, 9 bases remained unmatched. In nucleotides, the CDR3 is TGTGCCAGCAGCTCTCATAGCGGGGGTGCTGACACCGGGGAGCTGTTTTTT. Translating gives CASSSHSGGADTGELFF.

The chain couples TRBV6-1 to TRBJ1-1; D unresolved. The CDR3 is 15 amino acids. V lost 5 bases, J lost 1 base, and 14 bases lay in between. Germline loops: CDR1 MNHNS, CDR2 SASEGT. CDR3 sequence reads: CASSPVLSRNTEAFF. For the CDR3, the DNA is TGTGCCAGCAGTCCAGTCCTCTCCAGGAACACTGAAGCTTTCTTT.

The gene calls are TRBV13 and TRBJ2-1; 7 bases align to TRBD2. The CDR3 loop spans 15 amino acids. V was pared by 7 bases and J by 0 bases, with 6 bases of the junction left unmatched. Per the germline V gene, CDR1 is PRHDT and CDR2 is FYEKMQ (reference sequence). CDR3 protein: CASTHGGTSYNEQFF. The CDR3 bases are TGTGCCAGCACCCACGGGGGGACCTCCTACAATGAGCAGTTCTTC.

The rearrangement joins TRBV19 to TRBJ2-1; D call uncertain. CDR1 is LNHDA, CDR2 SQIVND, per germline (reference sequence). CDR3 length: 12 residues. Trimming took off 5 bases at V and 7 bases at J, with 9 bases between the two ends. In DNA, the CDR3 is TGTGCCAGTAGTCGCCTCTATAATGAGCAGTTCTTC. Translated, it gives CASSRLYNEQFF.

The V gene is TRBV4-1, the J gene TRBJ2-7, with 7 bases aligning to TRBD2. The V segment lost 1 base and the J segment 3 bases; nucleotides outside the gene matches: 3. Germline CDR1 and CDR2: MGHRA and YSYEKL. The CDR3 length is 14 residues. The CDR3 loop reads CASSQGTSFYEQYF. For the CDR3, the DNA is TGCGCCAGCAGCCAAGGGACTAGTTTCTACGAGCAGTACTTC.